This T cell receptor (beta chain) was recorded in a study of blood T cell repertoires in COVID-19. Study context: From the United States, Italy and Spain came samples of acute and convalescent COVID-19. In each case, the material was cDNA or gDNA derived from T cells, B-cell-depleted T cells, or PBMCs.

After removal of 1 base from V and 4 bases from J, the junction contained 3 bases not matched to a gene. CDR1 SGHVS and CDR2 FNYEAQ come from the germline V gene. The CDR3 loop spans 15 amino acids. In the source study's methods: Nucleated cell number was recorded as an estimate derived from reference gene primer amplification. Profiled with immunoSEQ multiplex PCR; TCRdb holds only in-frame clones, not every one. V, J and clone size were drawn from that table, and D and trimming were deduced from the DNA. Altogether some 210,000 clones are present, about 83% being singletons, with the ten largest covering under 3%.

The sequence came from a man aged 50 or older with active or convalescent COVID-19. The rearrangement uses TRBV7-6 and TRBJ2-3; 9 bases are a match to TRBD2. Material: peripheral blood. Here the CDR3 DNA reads TGTGCCAGCAGCTTAGGGACTAGCGAAGCAGATACGCAGTATTTT. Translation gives CASSLGTSEADTQYF.